Each of the 8 T cell receptor beta chains below was sequenced from the same sample in a study of cytomegalovirus exposure and HLA in healthy donors (dated by TCRdb to 2016 to 2017). The receptor library was made with the immunoSEQ multiplex PCR assay. A mixture of 60 forward primers for TCR Vbeta segments and 13 reverse primers for TCR Jbeta segments was used in the multiplex PCR. TCRdb obtained this table from immuneACCESS and retained in-frame rearrangements with V and J assigned. These tables miss some clones; where compared with another copy, unresolved V genes account for less than half of the shortfall, and the remainder is unexplained. Recorded for this sample are fewer than 200,000 clones; 65% to 80% of them occurred a single time. The top ten clonotypes cover around 2.8% of the sample. The sequenced sample consisted of PBMCs. All receptors derive from a woman in her thirties or forties in good health and CMV-seropositive.

The chain employs TRBV5-6 and TRBJ1-6; 7 bases line up with TRBD1. CDR3 length equals 16 residues. The germline V gene has CDR1 SGHDT and CDR2 YYEEEE. V trimming: 4 bases; J trimming: 5 bases; junction bases outside the gene matches: 9. CDR3 amino acids: CASSPSGTADNSPLHF. CDR3 nucleotide sequence: TGTGCCAGCAGCCCGTCCGGGACAGCTGATAATTCACCCCTCCACTTT.

With regard to this clone: The same CDR3 is also encoded by other DNA sequences in this sample. The chain recombines TRBV5-1 with TRBJ1-2, with D possibly matching TRBD1 (5 bases). CDR1 and CDR2 from the germline V gene are SGHRS and YFSETQ. With 2 bases removed from V and 4 bases from J, the gap between germline ends came to 12 bases. The CDR3 length is 14 residues. The CDR3 nucleotides are TGCGCCAGCAGCTTAGAGCAGGGAACCTATGGCTACACCTTC. Its translation is CASSLEQGTYGYTF.

The chain joins TRBV6-6 to TRBJ2-1; a possible D gene is TRBD2 (5 bases). The V end was cut by 7 bases, the J end by 0 bases, with 13 bases between. CDR1 is MNHNY, CDR2 SVGAGI, per germline (reference sequence). The CDR3 totals 15 residues. CDR3 bases: TGTGCCAGCACCAAAAGCGGAAACTCCTACAATGAGCAGTTCTTC. This encodes CASTKSGNSYNEQFF.

The V gene is TRBV19, the J gene TRBJ1-3, with D perhaps TRBD1 (5 bases). Trimming cost V 6 bases and J 9 bases, with 9 bases left between them. This CDR3 contains 11 residues. Germline loops: CDR1 LNHDA, CDR2 SQIVND (reference sequence). The DNA for the CDR3 is TGTGCCAGTAGCGAGCAGGGCACCATATATTTT. Translated: CASSEQGTIYF.

V and J are TRBV5-4 and TRBJ2-7; 8 bases align to TRBD2. The CDR3 is made up of 14 amino acids. Trimming took 2 bases from V and 3 from J; bases not matched to a gene: 4. CDR1 is SGHNT and CDR2 is YYREEE in the germline V gene (reference sequence). The CDR3 DNA is TGTGCCAGCAGCTTTAGCGGGAAAAACTACGAGCAGTACTTC. This gives the protein CASSFSGKNYEQYF.

The chain combines TRBV30 with TRBJ2-7; D is possibly TRBD2 (6 bases). The ends were cut back, 2 bases at V and 5 bases at J, with 13 bases in the middle. The CDR3 sequence is 13 residues long. The germline gives CDR1 GTSNPN, CDR2 SVGIG (reference sequence). The CDR3 sequence: CAWSSRRGDEQYF. The CDR3 nucleotides read TGTGCCTGGAGTTCCCGGAGGGGCGACGAGCAGTACTTC.

The V gene is TRBV6-1, the J gene TRBJ2-7; 9 nucleotides match TRBD2. Germline CDR1 and CDR2: MNHNS and SASEGT. This CDR3 region has 16 residues. Trimming at V came to 1 base and at J to 2 bases, leaving 6 bases not matched to a gene. CDR3 protein: CASSEVGSGGTYEQYF. The CDR3 DNA sequence: TGTGCCAGCAGTGAAGTAGGTAGCGGGGGAACCTACGAGCAGTACTTC.

Remarks on this clone: Its ends do not fully match the called genes, so a read error is possible. Other DNA sequences in the same sample also yield this CDR3. V usage is TRBV15 and J usage is TRBJ2-6, with TRBD2 identical over 13 bases. The CDR3 runs 20 residues. The V gene's germline CDR1 is LNHNV and CDR2 YYDKDF (reference sequence). The DNA of the CDR3 is TGTGCCACCAGCAGAGCCCAAACTAGCGGGAGGGTGTCTGGAGCCAACGTCCTGACTTTC. This gives the protein CATSRAQTSGRVSGANVLTF.